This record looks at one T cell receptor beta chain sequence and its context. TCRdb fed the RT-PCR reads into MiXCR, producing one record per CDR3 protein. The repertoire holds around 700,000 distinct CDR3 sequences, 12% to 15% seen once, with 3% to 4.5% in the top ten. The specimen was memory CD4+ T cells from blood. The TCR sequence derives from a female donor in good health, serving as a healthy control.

CDR3: CAILGVGGAEAFF. The CDR3 DNA reads as TGTGCCATACTCGGGGTGGGTGGCGCTGAAGCTTTCTTT. This chain links TRBV10-3 with TRBJ1-1; D remains ambiguous. V was shortened by 9 bases and J by 6 bases, with 17 bases between the two germline ends. CDR3 length: 13 amino acids. Germline assignment: CDR1 ENHRY and CDR2 SYGVKD.